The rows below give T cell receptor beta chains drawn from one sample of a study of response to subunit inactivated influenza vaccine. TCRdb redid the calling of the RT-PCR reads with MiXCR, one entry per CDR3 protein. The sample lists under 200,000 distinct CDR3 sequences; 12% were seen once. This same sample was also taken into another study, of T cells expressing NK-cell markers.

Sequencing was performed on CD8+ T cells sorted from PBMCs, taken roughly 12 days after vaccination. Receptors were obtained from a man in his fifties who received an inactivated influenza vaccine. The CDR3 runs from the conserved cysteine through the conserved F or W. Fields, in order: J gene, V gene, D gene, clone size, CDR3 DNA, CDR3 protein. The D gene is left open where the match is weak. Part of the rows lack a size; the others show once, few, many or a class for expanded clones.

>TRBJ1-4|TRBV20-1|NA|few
TGCAGTGCGTCACTGGCAGGGCGGAAAAAACTGTTTTTT
CSASLAGRKKLFF
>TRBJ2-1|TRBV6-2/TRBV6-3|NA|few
TGTGCCAGCAGCGGACAGGGGGCGCTGGGACTAGCGATGAGCTCCTACAATGAGCAGTTCTTC
CASSGQGALGLAMSSYNEQFF
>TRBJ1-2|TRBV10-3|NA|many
TGTGCCATCAGTGAGTTCGAGGACGGAAACCTCTACCACAGTGGCTACACCTTC
CAISEFEDGNLYHSGYTF
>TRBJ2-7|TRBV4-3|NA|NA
TGCGCCAGCAGCCAAGAAAATAGCGGCACCTACGAGCAGTACTTC
CASSQENSGTYEQYF
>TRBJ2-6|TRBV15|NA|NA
TGTGCCACCAGTCGGCGACAGCCTGGGGCCAACGTCCTGACTTTC
CATSRRQPGANVLTF
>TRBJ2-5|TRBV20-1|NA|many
TGCAGTGGCTCCAATGGGGAGACCCAGTACTTC
CSGSNGETQYF
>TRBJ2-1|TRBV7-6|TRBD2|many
TGTGCCAGCAGCAGAGCTAGCGGGGGTGCCTACAATGAGCAGTTCTTC
CASSRASGGAYNEQFF
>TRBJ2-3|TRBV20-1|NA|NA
TGCAGTGCCACAATTAATTTGAGCGCCGATACGCAGTATTTT
CSATINLSADTQYF
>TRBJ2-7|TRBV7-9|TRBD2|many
TGTGCCAGCAGCTTTCTAGCGGGGGGGCTGGACGAGCAGTACTTC
CASSFLAGGLDEQYF
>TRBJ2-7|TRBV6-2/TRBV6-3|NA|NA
TGTGCCAGCAGTTACTCTCCCATCCTCGGCTCCTACGAGCAGTACTTC
CASSYSPILGSYEQYF
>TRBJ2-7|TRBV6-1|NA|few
TGTGCCAGCATGCTTTCCTTCGACTCCTACGAGCAGTACTTC
CASMLSFDSYEQYF
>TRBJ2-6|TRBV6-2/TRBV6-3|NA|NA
TGTGCCAGCAGTTATCGCGCCGGCGGGGTGGTTTGGCAGACCTCTGGGGCCAACGTCCTGACTTTC
CASSYRAGGVVWQTSGANVLTF
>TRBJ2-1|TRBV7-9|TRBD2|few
TGTGCCAGCAGCTTACCCCCGGGACTAGCTAAGGAGCAGTTCTTC
CASSLPPGLAKEQFF
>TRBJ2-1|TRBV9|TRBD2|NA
TGTGCCAGCAGCGTCGGCGGGAGTCCCCATGAGCAGTTCTTC
CASSVGGSPHEQFF
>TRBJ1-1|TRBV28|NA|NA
TGTGCCAGCAGAGGGGGACTTAGGAACACTGAAGCTTTCTTT
CASRGGLRNTEAFF
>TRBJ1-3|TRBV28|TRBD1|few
TGTGCCAGCAGACCCGACAGGGGGCCTGGAAACACCATATATTTT
CASRPDRGPGNTIYF
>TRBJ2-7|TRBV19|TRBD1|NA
TGTGCCAGTAGTATAGGGACAGGGCGTTCCTACGAGCAGTACTTC
CASSIGTGRSYEQYF
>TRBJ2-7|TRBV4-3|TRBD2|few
TGCGCCAGCAGCCAAGATCCAGCGGGGAATTACGAGCAGTACTTC
CASSQDPAGNYEQYF
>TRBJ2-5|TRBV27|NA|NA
TGTGCCAGCAGTTTCCTACCCGGGTCGCAAGAGACCCAGTACTTC
CASSFLPGSQETQYF
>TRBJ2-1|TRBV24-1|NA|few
TGTGCCACCAGTGATTTTAGTACTGCGGGTAGTGAGCAGTTCTTC
CATSDFSTAGSEQFF
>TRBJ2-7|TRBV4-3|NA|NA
TGCGCCAGCAGCCAAGATCTGGGGTTCTACGAGCAGTACTTC
CASSQDLGFYEQYF
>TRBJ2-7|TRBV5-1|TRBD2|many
TGCGCCAGCAGCTCTAGCGGGAGGGCCTACGAGCAGTACTTC
CASSSSGRAYEQYF
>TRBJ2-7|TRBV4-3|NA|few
TGCGCCAGCAGCCAAGAAGGAATAGCTTCCTACGAGCAGTACTTC
CASSQEGIASYEQYF
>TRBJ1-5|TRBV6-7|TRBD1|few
TGTGCCAGCACCTACGACAGGGTCAATCAGCCCCAGCATTTT
CASTYDRVNQPQHF
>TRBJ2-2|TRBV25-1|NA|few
TGTGCCAGCAGGAGGCAGAACACCGGGGAGCTGTTTTTT
CASRRQNTGELFF
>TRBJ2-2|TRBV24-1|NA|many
TGTGCCACCAGTGTTGGGGCTGAAGGTATCGCCGGGGAGCTGTTTTTT
CATSVGAEGIAGELFF
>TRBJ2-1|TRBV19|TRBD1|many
TGTGCCAGTAGTATCTTTGGACAGGGGGCCTATGAGCAGTTCTTC
CASSIFGQGAYEQFF
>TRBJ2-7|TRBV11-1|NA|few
TGTGCCAGCAGAGATTTTGTGGAGGGGACGTCCTACGAGCAGTACTTC
CASRDFVEGTSYEQYF
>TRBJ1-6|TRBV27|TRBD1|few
TGTGCCAGCAGTACGACAGGGAGCTCCTATAATTCACCCCTCCACTTT
CASSTTGSSYNSPLHF
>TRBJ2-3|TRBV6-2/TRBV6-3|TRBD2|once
TGTGCCAGCAGTTACGGGCTGGGGGTATTGACGGGAGGAGCAGATACGCAGTATTTT
CASSYGLGVLTGGADTQYF
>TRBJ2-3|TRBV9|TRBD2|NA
TGTGCCAGCAGCCTGCGGGGGTTGACAGATACGCAGTATTTT
CASSLRGLTDTQYF
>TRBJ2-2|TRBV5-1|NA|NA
TGCGCCAGCAGCTTGGAATTTGGGGATACCGGGGAGCTGTTTTTT
CASSLEFGDTGELFF
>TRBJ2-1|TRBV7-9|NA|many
TGTGCCAGCAGCTTACCCGGCCCAGGGACCTACAATGAGCAGTTCTTC
CASSLPGPGTYNEQFF
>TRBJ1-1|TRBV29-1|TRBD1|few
TGCAGCGTTGAAGATCCAGGGACACAGGGGACTGAAGCTTTCTTT
CSVEDPGTQGTEAFF
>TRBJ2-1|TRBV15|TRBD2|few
TGTGCCACCAGCCGTACTAGCGGGGGGACCTACAATGAGCAGTTCTTC
CATSRTSGGTYNEQFF
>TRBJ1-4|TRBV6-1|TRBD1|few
TGTGCCAGCAGAGACAGGGGGCAAGTGGAAAAACTGTTTTTT
CASRDRGQVEKLFF
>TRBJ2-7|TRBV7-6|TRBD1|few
TGTGCCAGCAGCTCTACGACAGGGAATGTGGACGAGCAGTACTTC
CASSSTTGNVDEQYF
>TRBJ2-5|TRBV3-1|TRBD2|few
TGTGCCAGCAGCCAAGAGGGGGGGACGGGAGAGACCCAGTACTTC
CASSQEGGTGETQYF
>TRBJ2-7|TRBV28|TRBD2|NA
TGTGCCAGCAGTTCCGCGGGAGTAGCGGGGGACTACGAGCAGTACTTC
CASSSAGVAGDYEQYF
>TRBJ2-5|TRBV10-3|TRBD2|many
TGTGCCATCAGTTGGACTAGCGGGGGTATGGAGACCCAGTACTTC
CAISWTSGGMETQYF
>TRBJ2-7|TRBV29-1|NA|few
TGCAGCGGGGATCACGGGGGCCAGAGCTCCTACGAGCAGTACTTC
CSGDHGGQSSYEQYF
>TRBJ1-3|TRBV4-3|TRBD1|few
TGCGCCAGCAGCCAAGATCCCTGGACCGACAGGGTCGGTGGAAACACCATATATTTT
CASSQDPWTDRVGGNTIYF
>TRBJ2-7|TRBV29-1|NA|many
TGCAGCGTAGAGATGACAGGTACCTACGAGCAGTACTTC
CSVEMTGTYEQYF
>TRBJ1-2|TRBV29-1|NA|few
TGCAGCGTTGAAGCAGGGCCCGGCTACACCTTC
CSVEAGPGYTF
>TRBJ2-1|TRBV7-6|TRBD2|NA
TGTGCCAGCAGCTTTTCCGGACTAGCGGGAAATGAGCAGTTCTTC
CASSFSGLAGNEQFF
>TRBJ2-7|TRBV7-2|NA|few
TGTGCCAGCAGCTTACAGGGAATCTACGAGCAGTACTTC
CASSLQGIYEQYF
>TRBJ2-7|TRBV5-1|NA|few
TGCGCCAGCAGCTTGTACAGGGACTCCTACGAGCAGTACTTC
CASSLYRDSYEQYF
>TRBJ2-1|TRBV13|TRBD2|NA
TGTGCCAGCAGCTTGCTCGGACTAGCGGGTCACAATGAGCAGTTCTTC
CASSLLGLAGHNEQFF
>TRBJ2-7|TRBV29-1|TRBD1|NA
TGCAGCGCCCGGATTGGGACCGGTGAGGGGGCCAACGAGCAGTACTTC
CSARIGTGEGANEQYF
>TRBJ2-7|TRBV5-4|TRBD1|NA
TGTGCCAGCAGCAACCGGGACAGCTCCTACGAGCAGTACTTC
CASSNRDSSYEQYF
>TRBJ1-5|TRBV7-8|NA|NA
TGTGCCAGCAGCTTAGTAAAGGGGGGAAGCAATCAGCCCCAGCATTTT
CASSLVKGGSNQPQHF
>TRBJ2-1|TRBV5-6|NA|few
TGTGCCAGCAGCCCCTCCGGAGAGTCCTACAATGAGCAGTTCTTC
CASSPSGESYNEQFF
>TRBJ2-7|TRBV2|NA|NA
TGTGCCAGCAGTGAAGTGGACAGTATTAACTACGAGCAGTACTTC
CASSEVDSINYEQYF
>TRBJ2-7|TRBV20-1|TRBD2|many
TGCAGTGCTAGAGATGTCACTAGCGGGAGCTACGAGCAGTACTTC
CSARDVTSGSYEQYF
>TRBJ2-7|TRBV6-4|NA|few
TGTGCCAGTTGGGACAACGTAGCCTACGAGCAGTACTTC
CASWDNVAYEQYF
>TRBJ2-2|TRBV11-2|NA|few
TGTGCCAGCAGCTTAGTCCCCGACACCGGGGAGCTGTTTTTT
CASSLVPDTGELFF
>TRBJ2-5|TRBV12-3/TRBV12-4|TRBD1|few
TGTGCCAGCAGAGGAACAGGGGGACAAGAGACCCAGTACTTC
CASRGTGGQETQYF